This entry concerns a single T cell receptor beta chain. The antigen is not known. The CDR3 length is 13 residues. Germline loops: CDR1 ENHRY, CDR2 SYGVKD. V dropped 2 bases and J dropped 6 bases, with 11 bases sitting between them. Genomic DNA was employed as the template in profiling TCR beta VDJ and CDR3. TCRdb fed the reads into MiXCR, producing one record per CDR3 protein. The sample has 200,000 or so distinct CDR3 sequences, 55% to 70% seen once. This entry comes from a study of CD8+CD57+ T cells in acquired aplastic anemia. Study-wide context: Across the sorted CD4+ and CD8+ cells, DNA amounts averaged roughly 3 ug.

Findings and caveats of the study: Significance was not reached for CD8+ Simpson's diversity between patients and controls. The number of CD8+ CDR3 sequences shared by patients and controls was fewer than 35.

The sample taken for sequencing was sorted CD4+, CD8+, or CD8+CD57+ T cells (not recorded which) from PBMCs. The TCR comes from a human donor with severe aplastic anemia or a healthy control (not recorded which). The V gene is TRBV10-3, the J gene TRBJ2-7; weak D call: TRBD1 (6 bases). CDR3 coding DNA: TGTGCCATCAGTGAGGGGACAACAGGCGAGCAGTACTTC. This translates into CAISEGTTGEQYF.